This TCR beta chain was observed in a study of T cells in Graves' hyperthyroidism and ophthalmopathy. Trimming stripped 0 bases from V and 7 bases from J, with 19 bases between. CDR3 length: 16 amino acids. The V gene's germline CDR1 is SGHRS and CDR2 YFSETQ. Study-level findings and limits: Separation of ophthalmopathy from stable hyperthyroidism was achieved by a 13 V-J model.

It was RNA transcripts that yielded the amplified TCR beta CDR3 regions. The HTBI primer set was used in a first-round RT-PCR of the TCR CDR3. TCRdb reprocessed the multiplex PCR reads with MiXCR, giving one entry per CDR3 protein. Among about 510,000 distinct CDR3 sequences listed, 40% to 55% were seen once. About this clonotype itself: What it binds is unknown.

Patients having uncontrolled infection, another autoimmune disease, pregnancy or lactation were not included. On the basis of clinical symptoms, serum thyroxine and TRAb, thyroid ultrasound and orbital computed tomography, diagnoses were made. The sample consisted of peripheral blood or thyroid tissue (not recorded which). The gene calls are TRBV5-1 and TRBJ1-1, with D hard to call. This receptor was identified in an adult woman with Graves' disease, either hyperthyroidism or ophthalmopathy (not recorded which). The CDR3 reads CASSLGTNTKGHEAFF. Written as DNA, the CDR3 is TGCGCCAGCAGCTTGGGGACCAACACCAAGGGCCATGAAGCTTTCTTT.